This passage covers 7 T cell receptor beta chains from one sample sequenced in a study of T cell responses to AZD1222 COVID-19 vaccine. Profiled with immunoSEQ multiplex PCR; TCRdb holds only in-frame clones, not every one. The table records fewer than 30,000 clones, 85% to 90% of them present only once. The sequencing used peripheral blood, collected 28 days after the second AZD1222 dose. The receptors here all came from an adult who received the AZD1222 COVID-19 vaccine.

This sequence joins TRBV5-4 and TRBJ1-2, with a possible D match to TRBD1 (6 bases). Germline CDR1 and CDR2: SGHNT and YYREEE (reference sequence). This CDR3 is 15 amino acids long. V lost 4 bases to trimming and J lost 4 bases, with 17 bases between them. Written as DNA, the CDR3 is TGTGCCAGCAGCAATGGGGGGCAATCGGGCTATGGCTACACCTTC. Translated, it gives CASSNGGQSGYGYTF.

The chain couples TRBV11-3 to TRBJ2-7; 9 bases agree with TRBD2. CDR1 SGHNT and CDR2 YENEEA come from the germline V gene. The trim removed 6 bases at V and 5 bases at J, leaving 8 bases unmatched. This CDR3 contains 14 residues. The CDR3 nucleotides read TGTGCCAGCAGTTTTAGCGGGAGTACCGACGAGCAGTACTTC. This sequence encodes CASSFSGSTDEQYF.

The table lists this clone with a count of one. The CDR3 loop is CASSNTDEKLFF. For the CDR3, the DNA is TGTGCCAGCAGTAATACCGACGAAAAACTGTTTTTT. The J gene is TRBJ1-4, the V gene TRBV7-9; D remains unclear. The CDR3 is made up of 12 amino acids. From germline, CDR1 is SEHNR and CDR2 FQNEAQ (reference sequence). V was clipped by 6 bases and J by 8 bases, with 10 bases between them.

The J gene is TRBJ2-3, the V gene TRBV28, with D tentatively TRBD1 (5 bases). Trimming left V 6 bases short and J 1 base short, with 17 bases between. This CDR3 spans 16 amino acids. CDR1 is MDHEN, CDR2 SYDVKM, per germline. Here the CDR3 reads CASSSGWGRGTDTQYF. CDR3 nucleotide sequence: TGTGCCAGCAGCTCCGGGTGGGGCAGGGGCACAGATACGCAGTATTTT.

The V and J genes are TRBV5-4 and TRBJ2-7, with TRBD1 matching 7 bases. From germline, CDR1 is SGHNT and CDR2 YYREEE (reference sequence). The CDR3 loop spans 15 amino acids. V trimming: 5 bases; J trimming: 1 base; junction bases outside the gene matches: 9. The CDR3 protein is CASRQTGPYSYEQYF. CDR3 nucleotides: TGTGCCAGCAGGCAGACAGGGCCCTATTCCTACGAGCAGTACTTC.

The chain is built from TRBV28 and TRBJ1-5; TRBD1 might be the D (6 bases). This CDR3 spans 15 amino acids. CDR1 and CDR2 from the germline V gene are MDHEN and SYDVKM. The ends were cut back, 5 bases at V and 2 bases at J, with 13 bases in the middle. The CDR3 DNA sequence: TGTGCCAGCAGTCTACAGGGTTGGGGCAATCAGCCCCAGCATTTT. Residues: CASSLQGWGNQPQHF. The full variable domain, with the rest looked up from reference TRBV28 and TRBJ1-5, is DVKVTQSSRYLVKRTGEKVFLECVQDMDHENMFWYRQDPGLGLRLIYFSYDVKMKEKGDIPEGYSVSREKKERFSLILESASTNQTSMYLCASSLQGWGNQPQHFGDGTRLSIL.

This chain connects TRBV15 to TRBJ1-1; no reliable D call. This CDR3 is 15 amino acids long. The V end was cut by 3 bases, the J end by 0 bases, with 11 bases between. Germline V lookup: CDR1 LNHNV, CDR2 YYDKDF (reference sequence). CDR3 coding DNA: TGTGCCACCAGCAGGCTGCGGGGATTGAACACTGAAGCTTTCTTT. This gives the protein CATSRLRGLNTEAFF. The whole variable domain, remainder taken from reference TRBV15 and TRBJ1-1, is DAMVIQNPRYQVTQFGKPVTLSCSQTLNHNVMYWYQQKSSQAPKLLFHYYDKDFNNEADTPDNFQSRRPNTSFCFLDIRSPGLGDTAMYLCATSRLRGLNTEAFFGQGTRLTVV.